This T cell receptor beta chain was sequenced for a study of technical replicates of blood from a handful of donors (dated by TCRdb to 2015 to 2018). The library came from the immunoSEQ multiplex PCR assay. In TCRdb, the immuneACCESS table is reduced to in-frame sequences with V and J assigned. These tables do not hold every clone; where another copy was compared, an unresolved V gene accounts for under half, and the others remain unexplained. Across this sample there are some 80,000 clones, with just over 90% seen only once. The ten most abundant clones make up more than 0.2% of the sample. With respect to this clone: Its cognate antigen has yet to be identified. Per-base quality was not reported, and no clone a single base away is much larger than it.

Trimming removed 4 bases from V and 3 bases from J; the gene matches leave 10 bases unexplained. The CDR3, cysteine through phenylalanine, is 16 amino acids long. Only the CDR3 region is kept as DNA, spanning 48 bases read in frame from base 1. The germline V gene encodes CDR1 SGHRS and CDR2 YFSETQ. This receptor was identified in a human donor in good health. Input material: T cells isolated from PBMCs. The chain joins TRBV5-1 to TRBJ2-1, and TRBD1 aligns with 7 junction nucleotides. CDR3 protein: CASSDGDRGDYNEQFF. The sequenced DNA is TGCGCCAGCAGCGACGGGGACAGAGGAGACTACAATGAGCAGTTCTTC.